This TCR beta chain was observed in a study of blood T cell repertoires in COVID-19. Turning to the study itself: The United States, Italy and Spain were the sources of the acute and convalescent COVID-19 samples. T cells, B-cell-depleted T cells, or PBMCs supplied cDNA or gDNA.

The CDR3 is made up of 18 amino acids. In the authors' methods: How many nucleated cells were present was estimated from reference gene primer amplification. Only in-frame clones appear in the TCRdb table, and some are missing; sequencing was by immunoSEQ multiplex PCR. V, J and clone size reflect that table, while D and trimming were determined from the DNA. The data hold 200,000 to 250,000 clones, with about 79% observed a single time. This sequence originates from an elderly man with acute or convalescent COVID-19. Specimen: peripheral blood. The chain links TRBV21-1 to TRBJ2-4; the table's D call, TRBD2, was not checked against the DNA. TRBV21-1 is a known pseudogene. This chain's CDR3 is CASSKARRGRGGKNIQYF. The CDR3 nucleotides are TGTGCCAGCAGCAAAGCGAGGAGAGGGCGCGGAGGCAAAAACATTCAGTACTTC.